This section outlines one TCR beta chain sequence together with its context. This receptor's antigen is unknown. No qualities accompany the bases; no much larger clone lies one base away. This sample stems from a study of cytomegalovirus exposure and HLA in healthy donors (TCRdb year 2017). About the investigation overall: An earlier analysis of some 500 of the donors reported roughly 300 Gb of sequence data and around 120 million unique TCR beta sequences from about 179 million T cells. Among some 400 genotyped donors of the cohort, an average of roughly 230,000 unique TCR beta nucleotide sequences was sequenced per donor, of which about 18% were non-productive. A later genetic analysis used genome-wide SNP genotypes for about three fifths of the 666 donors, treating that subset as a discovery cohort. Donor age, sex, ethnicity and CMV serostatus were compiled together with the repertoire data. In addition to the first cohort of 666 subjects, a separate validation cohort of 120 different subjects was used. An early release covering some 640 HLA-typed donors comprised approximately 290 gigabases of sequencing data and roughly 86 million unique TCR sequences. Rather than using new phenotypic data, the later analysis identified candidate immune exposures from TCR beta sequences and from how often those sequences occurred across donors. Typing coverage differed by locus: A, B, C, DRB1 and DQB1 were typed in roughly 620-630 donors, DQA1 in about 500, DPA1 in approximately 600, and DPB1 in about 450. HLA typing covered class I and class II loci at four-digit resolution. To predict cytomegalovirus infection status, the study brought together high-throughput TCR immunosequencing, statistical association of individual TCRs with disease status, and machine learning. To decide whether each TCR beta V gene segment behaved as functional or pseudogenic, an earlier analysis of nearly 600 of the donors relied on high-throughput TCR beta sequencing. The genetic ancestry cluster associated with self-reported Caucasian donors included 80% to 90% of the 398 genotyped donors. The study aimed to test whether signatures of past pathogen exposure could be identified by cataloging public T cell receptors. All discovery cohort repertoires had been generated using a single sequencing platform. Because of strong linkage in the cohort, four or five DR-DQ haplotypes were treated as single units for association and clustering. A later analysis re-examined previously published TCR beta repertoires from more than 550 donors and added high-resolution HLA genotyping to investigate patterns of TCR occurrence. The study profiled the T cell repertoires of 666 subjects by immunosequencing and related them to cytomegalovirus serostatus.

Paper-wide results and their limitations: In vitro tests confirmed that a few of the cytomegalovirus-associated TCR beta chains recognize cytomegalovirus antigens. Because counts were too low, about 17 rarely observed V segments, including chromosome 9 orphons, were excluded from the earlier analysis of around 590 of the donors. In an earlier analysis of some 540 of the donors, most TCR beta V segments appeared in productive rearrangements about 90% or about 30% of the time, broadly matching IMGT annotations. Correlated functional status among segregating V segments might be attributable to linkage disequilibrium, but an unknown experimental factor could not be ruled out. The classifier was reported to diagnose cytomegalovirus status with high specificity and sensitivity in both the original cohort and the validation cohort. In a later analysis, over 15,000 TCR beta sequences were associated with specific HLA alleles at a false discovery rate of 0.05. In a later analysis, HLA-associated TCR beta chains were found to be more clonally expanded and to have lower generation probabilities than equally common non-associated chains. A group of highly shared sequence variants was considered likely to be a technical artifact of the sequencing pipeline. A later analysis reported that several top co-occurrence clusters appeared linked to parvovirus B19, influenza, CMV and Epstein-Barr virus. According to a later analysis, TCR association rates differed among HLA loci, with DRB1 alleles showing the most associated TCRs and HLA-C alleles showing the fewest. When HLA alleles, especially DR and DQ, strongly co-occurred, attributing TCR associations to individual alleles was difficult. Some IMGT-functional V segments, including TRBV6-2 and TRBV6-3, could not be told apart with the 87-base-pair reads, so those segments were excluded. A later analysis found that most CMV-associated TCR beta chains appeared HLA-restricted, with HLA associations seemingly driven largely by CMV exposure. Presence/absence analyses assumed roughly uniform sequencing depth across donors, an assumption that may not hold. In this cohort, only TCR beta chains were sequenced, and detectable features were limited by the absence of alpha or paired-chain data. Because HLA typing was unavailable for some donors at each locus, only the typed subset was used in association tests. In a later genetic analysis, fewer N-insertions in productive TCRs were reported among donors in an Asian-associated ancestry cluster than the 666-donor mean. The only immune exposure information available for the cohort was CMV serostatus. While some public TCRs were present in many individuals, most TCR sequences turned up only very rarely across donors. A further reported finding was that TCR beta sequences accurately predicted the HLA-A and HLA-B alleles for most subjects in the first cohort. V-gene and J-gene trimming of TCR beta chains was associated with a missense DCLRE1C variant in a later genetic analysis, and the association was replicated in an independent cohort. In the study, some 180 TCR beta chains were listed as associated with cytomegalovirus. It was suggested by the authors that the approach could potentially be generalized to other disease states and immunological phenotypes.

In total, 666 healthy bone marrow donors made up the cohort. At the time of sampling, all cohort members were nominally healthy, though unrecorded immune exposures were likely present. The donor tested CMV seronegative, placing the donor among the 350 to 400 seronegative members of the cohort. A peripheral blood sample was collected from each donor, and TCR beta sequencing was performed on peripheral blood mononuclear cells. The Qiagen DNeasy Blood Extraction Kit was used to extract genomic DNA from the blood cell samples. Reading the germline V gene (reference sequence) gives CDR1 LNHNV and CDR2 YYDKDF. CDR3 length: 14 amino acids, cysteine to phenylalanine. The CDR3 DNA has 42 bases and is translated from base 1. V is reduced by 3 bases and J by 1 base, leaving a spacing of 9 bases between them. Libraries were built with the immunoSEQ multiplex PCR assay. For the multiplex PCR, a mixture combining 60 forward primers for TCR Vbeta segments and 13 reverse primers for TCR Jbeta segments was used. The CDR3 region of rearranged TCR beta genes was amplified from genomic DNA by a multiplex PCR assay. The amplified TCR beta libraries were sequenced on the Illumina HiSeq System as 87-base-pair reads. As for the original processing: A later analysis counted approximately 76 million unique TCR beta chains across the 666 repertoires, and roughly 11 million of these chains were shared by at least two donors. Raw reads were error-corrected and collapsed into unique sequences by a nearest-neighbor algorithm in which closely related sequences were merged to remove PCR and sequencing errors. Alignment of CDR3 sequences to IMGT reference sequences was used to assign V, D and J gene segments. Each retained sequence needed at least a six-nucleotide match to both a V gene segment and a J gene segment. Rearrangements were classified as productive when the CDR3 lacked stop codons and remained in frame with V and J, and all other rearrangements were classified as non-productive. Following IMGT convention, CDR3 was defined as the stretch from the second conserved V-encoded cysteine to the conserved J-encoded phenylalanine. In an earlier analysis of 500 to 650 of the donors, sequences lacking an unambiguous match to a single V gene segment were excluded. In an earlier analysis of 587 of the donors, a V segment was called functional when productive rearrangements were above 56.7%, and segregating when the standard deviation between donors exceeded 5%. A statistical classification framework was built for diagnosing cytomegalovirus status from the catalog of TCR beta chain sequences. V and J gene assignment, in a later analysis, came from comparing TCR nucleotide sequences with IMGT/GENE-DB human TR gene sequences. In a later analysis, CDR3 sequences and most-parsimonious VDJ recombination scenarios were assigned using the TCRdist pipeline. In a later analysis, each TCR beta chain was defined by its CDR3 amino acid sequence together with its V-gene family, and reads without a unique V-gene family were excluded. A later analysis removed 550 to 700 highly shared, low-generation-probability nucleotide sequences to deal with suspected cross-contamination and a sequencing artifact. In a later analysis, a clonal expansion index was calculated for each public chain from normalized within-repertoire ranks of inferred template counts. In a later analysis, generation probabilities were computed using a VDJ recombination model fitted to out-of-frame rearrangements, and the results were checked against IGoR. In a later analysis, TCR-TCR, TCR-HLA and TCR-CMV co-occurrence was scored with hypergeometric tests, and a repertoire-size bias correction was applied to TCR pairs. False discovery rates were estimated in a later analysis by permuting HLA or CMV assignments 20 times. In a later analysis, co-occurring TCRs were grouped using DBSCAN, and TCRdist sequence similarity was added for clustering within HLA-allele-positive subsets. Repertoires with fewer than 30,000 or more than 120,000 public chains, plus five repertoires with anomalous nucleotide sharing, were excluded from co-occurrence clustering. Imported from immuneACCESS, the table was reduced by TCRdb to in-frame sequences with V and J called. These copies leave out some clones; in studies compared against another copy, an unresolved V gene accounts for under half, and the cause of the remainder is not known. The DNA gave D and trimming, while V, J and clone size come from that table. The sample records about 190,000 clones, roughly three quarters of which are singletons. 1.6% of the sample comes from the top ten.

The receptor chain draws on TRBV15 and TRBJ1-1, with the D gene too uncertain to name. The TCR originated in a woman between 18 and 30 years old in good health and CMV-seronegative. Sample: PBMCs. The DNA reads TGTGCCACCAGCAGGGCGGCCAGGAACACTGAAGCTTTCTTT. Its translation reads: CATSRAARNTEAFF. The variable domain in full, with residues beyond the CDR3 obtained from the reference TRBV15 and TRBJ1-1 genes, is DAMVIQNPRYQVTQFGKPVTLSCSQTLNHNVMYWYQQKSSQAPKLLFHYYDKDFNNEADTPDNFQSRRPNTSFCFLDIRSPGLGDTAMYLCATSRAARNTEAFFGQGTRLTVV.